The 8 T cell receptor beta chains presented below share a single source sample, sequenced in a study of cytomegalovirus exposure and HLA in healthy donors (dated by TCRdb to about 2017). Libraries came from the immunoSEQ multiplex PCR assay. The source is immuneACCESS, and TCRdb retained only in-frame sequences with V and J called. Part of the clones is not carried over; for the studies checked, unresolved V genes explain less than half of this, and the remainder is unexplained. In all, the sample holds 200,000 to 250,000 clones, and 80% to 85% of those were seen once. Of the sample, over 11% is held by the ten largest clones. The sequenced material came from PBMCs. The receptors originated from a woman aged 25-40 years in good health and CMV-seropositive.

This chain links TRBV5-1 with TRBJ2-5; 7 nucleotides match TRBD2. The J segment lost 0 bases and the V segment lost 0 bases, leaving 5 bases of the junction unmatched. The CDR3 is made up of 16 amino acids. Germline assignment: CDR1 SGHRS and CDR2 YFSETQ. Written as DNA, the CDR3 is TGCGCCAGCAGCTTGGCCCCAGCGGGATACCAAGAGACCCAGTACTTC. Its translation is CASSLAPAGYQETQYF. The entire variable domain, with the rest obtained from reference TRBV5-1 and TRBJ2-5, is as follows: KAGVTQTPRYLIKTRGQQVTLSCSPISGHRSVSWYQQTPGQGLQFLFEYFSETQRNKGNFPGRFSGRQFSNSRSEMNVSTLELGDSALYLCASSLAPAGYQETQYFGPGTRLLVL.

This chain joins TRBV29-1 and TRBJ2-7; D not certain. CDR3 length equals 14 residues. The germline CDR1 and CDR2 sequences are SQVTM and ANQGSEA. Trimming shortened V by 0 bases and J by 5 bases, and 14 bases separated the two germline ends. The CDR3 nucleotides read TGCAGCGTTGAAGACACCCGGTTCGGCCACGAGCAGTACTTC. It codes for CSVEDTRFGHEQYF.

This sequence joins TRBV2 and TRBJ2-3, with 10 bases that match TRBD2. Germline V gene lookup returns CDR1 SNHLY and CDR2 FYNNEI. The CDR3 is 19 residues long. V trimming: 2 bases; J trimming: 1 base; junction bases outside the gene matches: 12. The CDR3 DNA follows: TGTGCCAGCAGTGAACTCTGGGGTCTAGCGGGAGAGGGCACAGATACGCAGTATTTT. It encodes CASSELWGLAGEGTDTQYF.

This clone was recorded a few times. The rearrangement uses TRBV6-1 and TRBJ2-7; no definite D call. CDR3 size: 13 residues. Germline V CDR1 and CDR2: MNHNS, SASEGT. Between the trimmed V and J ends, which lost 3 bases and 3 bases, there was a span of 9 bases. CDR3 amino acids: CASSEYSVYEQYF. The CDR3 nucleotides are TGTGCCAGCAGTGAGTACAGTGTCTACGAGCAGTACTTC.

This chain uses TRBV5-1 with TRBJ2-3, with unresolved D. Germline-derived CDR1 and CDR2 are SGHRS and YFSETQ. CDR3 length: 15 residues. With 2 bases removed from V and 2 bases from J, the gap between germline ends came to 12 bases. This chain's CDR3 is CASSFSRPHTDTQYF. CDR3 coding DNA: TGCGCCAGCAGCTTCTCTAGGCCGCACACAGATACGCAGTATTTT.

The chain links TRBV5-4 to TRBJ2-7, with 9 bases identical to TRBD1. The CDR3 loop spans 15 amino acids. Germline CDR1 SGHNT, CDR2 YYREEE (reference sequence). V trimming: 3 bases; J trimming: 3 bases; junction bases outside the gene matches: 7. CDR3 residues: CASSSYGTGYYEQYF. The DNA for the CDR3 is TGTGCCAGCAGCTCGTACGGGACAGGGTACTACGAGCAGTACTTC.

This clone appeared once. V gene TRBV28 combines with J gene TRBJ1-2, with D tentatively TRBD1 (5 bases). Trimming shortened V by 5 bases and J by 4 bases, and 17 bases separated the two germline ends. CDR1 is MDHEN and CDR2 is SYDVKM in the germline V gene. The CDR3 runs 15 residues. The DNA for the CDR3 is TGTGCCAGCAGTCCCCCAGGGTTTAGTGGCTATGGCTACACCTTC. Translating it yields CASSPPGFSGYGYTF.

This clone was picked up one time. This rearrangement joins TRBV27 to TRBJ2-2; D could derive from TRBD1 or TRBD2 (5 bases each). CDR1 and CDR2 from the germline V gene are MNHEY and SMNVEV (reference sequence). The length of the CDR3 is 16 residues. V lost 4 bases, J lost 7 bases, and 19 bases lay in between. The CDR3 sequence: CASSSFPGTTGGELFF. Here the CDR3 DNA reads TGTGCCAGCAGTTCCTTTCCGGGGACGACGGGCGGGGAGCTGTTTTTT.